This T cell receptor (beta chain) was profiled in a study of blood T cell repertoires in COVID-19. Whole-study context: In each case, the material was cDNA or gDNA derived from T cells, B-cell-depleted T cells, or PBMCs.

The data were produced by immunoSEQ multiplex PCR, yet TCRdb's version contains in-frame clones alone and is incomplete. The table includes 75,000 to 90,000 clones, more than 80% detected once. This CDR3 region has 16 residues. Germline values: CDR1 MNHEY, CDR2 SVGEGT. After removal of 2 bases from V and 2 bases from J, the junction contained 8 bases not matched to a gene. This sequence joins TRBV6-2 or TRBV6-3 and TRBJ2-5, with 7 bases identical to TRBD2. This sequence originates from a woman aged 70 to 79 with acute or convalescent COVID-19. Sequencing was done on a sample of peripheral blood. The CDR3 region is CASSYGLADIQETQYF. For the CDR3, the DNA is TGTGCCAGCAGTTACGGGCTAGCGGATATACAAGAGACCCAGTACTTC.